These T cell receptor beta chains were read from a single sample in a study of T cells after yellow fever vaccination. TCRdb used MiXCR to reprocess the 5' RACE reads, holding one entry per CDR3 protein. Of approximately 550,000 distinct CDR3 sequences listed, 15% to 20% are singletons. The sequences come from PBMCs, collected 15 days after the yellow fever booster vaccination. These TCRs come from a man aged 30 to 39 who received the YFV17D yellow fever vaccine. Both conserved end residues are part of each CDR3. A D gene is named only where the DNA matches it firmly. Expanded clones get a size class; other rows say once, few or many, or leave the size out.

>TRBV7-8|.|few|TRBJ1-5
TGTGCCAGCAGCTGGGGGGGCAATCAGCCCCAGCATTTT
CASSWGGNQPQHF
>TRBV5-1|.|few|TRBJ2-3
TGCGCCAGCTCCCCGACATCGCTAAACACAGATACGCAGTATTTT
CASSPTSLNTDTQYF
>TRBV18|TRBD1|few|TRBJ2-3
TGTGCCAGCTCACCACTTTTGGACAGGGCGGATACGCAGTATTTT
CASSPLLDRADTQYF
>TRBV7-9|.|few|TRBJ2-7
TGTGCCAGCAGCTTAGCGCAGGGCAGCCCCGTGGCCGAGCAGTACTTC
CASSLAQGSPVAEQYF
>TRBV6-5|TRBD1|.|TRBJ2-7
TGTGCCAGCAGTTACTCTTGGACAGGGGACACCTACGAGCAGTACTTC
CASSYSWTGDTYEQYF
>TRBV29-1|TRBD1|.|TRBJ2-2
TGCAGCGTTGCGTTGTTCGGGACAGGGGCCGGGGAGCTGTTTTTT
CSVALFGTGAGELFF
>TRBV19|TRBD1|.|TRBJ2-7
TGTGCCAGTAGTACGGGACAGTCAAATGGTTACGAGCAGTACTTC
CASSTGQSNGYEQYF
>TRBV12-3/TRBV12-4|.|.|TRBJ1-2
TGTGCCAGCAGTTCCCGACCGGTGACAGGTGCCTATGGCTACACCTTC
CASSSRPVTGAYGYTF
>TRBV20-1|.|few|TRBJ2-3
TGCAGTGCCGTAAATGTCAAGAGCACAGATACGCAGTATTTT
CSAVNVKSTDTQYF
>TRBV7-3|TRBD2|.|TRBJ2-1
TGTGCCAGCAGCTTAAGGGGGCTAGCGGGAGGGGACATTCGCAATGAGCAGTTCTTC
CASSLRGLAGGDIRNEQFF
>TRBV18|.|.|TRBJ1-4
TGTGCCAGCTCACCACAAGGGACCGCACCAGAAAAACTGTTTTTT
CASSPQGTAPEKLFF
>TRBV5-1|TRBD2|many|TRBJ2-3
TGCGCCAGCAGCTCCCAGACTAGCTCAGATACGCAGTATTTT
CASSSQTSSDTQYF
>TRBV6-5|TRBD2|few|TRBJ2-7
TGTGCCAGCAGTTCCGGACTAGGCGAGCAGTACTTC
CASSSGLGEQYF
>TRBV5-1|.|few|TRBJ1-1
TGCGCCAGCAGCTTGCCGGGGGCGAACACTGAAGCTTTCTTT
CASSLPGANTEAFF
>TRBV11-2|TRBD2|.|TRBJ2-3
TGTGCCAGCAGCTTTTGGGGGACTAGCGAAACAGATACGCAGTATTTT
CASSFWGTSETDTQYF
>TRBV7-9|.|few|TRBJ2-1
TGTGCCAGCAGCCCTCCCCAGGGCCGCACTATTGGGCAGTTCTTC
CASSPPQGRTIGQFF
>TRBV5-1|TRBD2|.|TRBJ2-5
TGCGCCAGCAGCTGGGGGACTAGCGGACGAGAAGAGACCCAGTACTTC
CASSWGTSGREETQYF
>TRBV20-1|.|few|TRBJ1-1
TGCAGTGCCCCGGGACACTTGATGAACACTGAAGCTTTCTTT
CSAPGHLMNTEAFF
>TRBV20-1|.|few|TRBJ2-1
TGCAGTGCTAGTTGGGAAGAGCAGTTCTTC
CSASWEEQFF
>TRBV5-6|TRBD2|many|TRBJ2-5
TGTGCCAGCAGCTTGAATTTGCTAGCGGGAGCCGGAGAGACCCAGTACTTC
CASSLNLLAGAGETQYF
>TRBV15|.|few|TRBJ2-5
TGTGCCACCAGTCGAACCGTAGGGGCCTTAGAGACCCAGTACTTC
CATSRTVGALETQYF
>TRBV6-1|.|.|TRBJ2-3
TGTGCCAGCAGAAGGGCTAGCACAGATACGCAGTATTTT
CASRRASTDTQYF
>TRBV28|.|.|TRBJ2-2
TGTGCCAGCAGTTCAGCTTTTACCGCCGGGGAGCTGTTTTTT
CASSSAFTAGELFF
>TRBV20-1|TRBD2|.|TRBJ2-1
TGCAGTGCTAGAGATCGCGGGAGGGAATACAATGAGCAGTTCTTC
CSARDRGREYNEQFF
>TRBV6-5|.|few|TRBJ2-1
TGTGCCAGCAGTTGGGCAGGGCGCTCCTACAATGAGCAGTTCTTC
CASSWAGRSYNEQFF
>TRBV27|.|few|TRBJ2-2
TGTGCCAGCGGATCCCCTCTTAGGTCGTTTAGTATAGGGGAGCTGTTTTTT
CASGSPLRSFSIGELFF
>TRBV4-3|.|.|TRBJ2-3
TGCGCCAGCAGCCAAGGGGCCCCGGCGTTGGATACGCAGTATTTT
CASSQGAPALDTQYF
>TRBV24-1|.|few|TRBJ2-2
TGTGCCACCAGTGATCCACGTGGGGGGATCGACACCGGGGAGCTGTTTTTT
CATSDPRGGIDTGELFF
>TRBV6-5|TRBD2|few|TRBJ2-1
TGTGCCAGCAGTTACGTCTCCGGGACTAGCGGTCACAATGAGCAGTTCTTC
CASSYVSGTSGHNEQFF
>TRBV30|.|.|TRBJ1-5
TGTGCCTGGAACCGCTATAGCAATCAGCCCCAGCATTTT
CAWNRYSNQPQHF
>TRBV7-9|.|.|TRBJ2-1
TGTGCCAGCAGCTTTACCGGGGGAAATAACAATGAGCAGTTCTTC
CASSFTGGNNNEQFF
>TRBV20-1|TRBD1|few|TRBJ2-7
TGCAGTGCCAACCGACAGGGCATCAAAAACGAGCAGTACTTC
CSANRQGIKNEQYF
>TRBV7-8|TRBD1|few|TRBJ2-7
TGTGCCAGCAGCTTTTTCCGGGACAGGGCCTACGAGCAGTACTTC
CASSFFRDRAYEQYF
>TRBV20-1|.|few|TRBJ2-7
TGCAGTGCTAGAGCGCCATCCTACGAGCAGTACTTC
CSARAPSYEQYF
>TRBV5-1|TRBD2|.|TRBJ2-3
TGCGCCAGCTTTACCGGGACTACCACAGATACGCAGTATTTT
CASFTGTTTDTQYF
>TRBV28|.|.|TRBJ2-1
TGTGCCAGCAGTTACCCGGGACAAAGCAATGAGCAGTTCTTC
CASSYPGQSNEQFF
>TRBV10-3|.|.|TRBJ1-1
TGTGCCATCAGTGATCCCCCGCCATCAGTAGCTTTCTTT
CAISDPPPSVAFF
>TRBV5-1|.|.|TRBJ2-2
TGCGCCAGCAGCTCAGAGAGGTCCACCGGGGAGCTGTTTTTT
CASSSERSTGELFF
>TRBV5-1|.|.|TRBJ2-2
TGCGCCAGCAGCCCCGCCACCTCAACCCGGAACACCGGGGAGCTGTTTTTT
CASSPATSTRNTGELFF
>TRBV27|.|few|TRBJ2-7
TGTGCCAGCAGCCTAGCGTTCCCGTCTCTGTCCTACGAGCAGTACTTC
CASSLAFPSLSYEQYF
>TRBV7-9|TRBD1|.|TRBJ2-1
TGTGCCAACCCACCCGACCAGGGGGCCTTCAATGAGCAGTTCTTC
CANPPDQGAFNEQFF
>TRBV5-1|.|.|TRBJ2-3
TGCGCCAGCAGCTTGGGGGAAGTGATAGATACGCAGTATTTT
CASSLGEVIDTQYF
>TRBV27|TRBD1|few|TRBJ1-5
TGTGCCAGCAGCGGACAGGGTCGTCAGCCCCAGCATTTT
CASSGQGRQPQHF
>TRBV29-1|.|few|TRBJ2-3
TGCAGCGGGACTCGACGCACAGATACGCAGTATTTT
CSGTRRTDTQYF
>TRBV27|.|few|TRBJ2-1
TGTGCCAGCAGTCCGCGCCCGCCCGGGAGCTCCTACAATGAGCAGTTCTTC
CASSPRPPGSSYNEQFF
>TRBV11-2|TRBD1|few|TRBJ2-4
TGTGCCAGCAGCTTAGAGAGACAGGGGGCGCGAAACATTCAGTACTTC
CASSLERQGARNIQYF
>TRBV7-2|.|.|TRBJ2-7
TGTGCCAGCAGACAAGCCGCCAGCTCCTACGAGCAGTACTTC
CASRQAASSYEQYF
>TRBV12-3/TRBV12-4|.|few|TRBJ2-5
TGTGCCAGCAGTTCCCCCGGCCTAGCCCAAGAGACCCAGTACTTC
CASSSPGLAQETQYF
>TRBV5-1|.|few|TRBJ1-5
TGCGCCAGCAGCTTGGCCATGGGGAAGGGTCAGCCCCAGCATTTT
CASSLAMGKGQPQHF